The 2 T cell receptor beta chains given below trace back to one sample, sequenced in a study of neurological immune-mediated disorders. TCRdb reanalysed the 5' RACE reads using MiXCR and keeps one entry per CDR3 protein. The sample holds 55,000 to 80,000 distinct CDR3 sequences, under 5% seen once. What was sequenced was PBMCs. The source is a woman aged 50 to 60 with multiple sclerosis.

This clonotype was recorded at least ten times. The CDR3: CATSDWSRSDGNEQFF. The DNA for the CDR3 is TGTGCCACCAGTGACTGGAGCCGATCCGACGGCAATGAGCAGTTCTTC. The rearrangement uses TRBV24-1 and TRBJ2-1; D call uncertain. Germline V gene sequence: CDR1 KGHDR, CDR2 SFDVKD. V was pared by 4 bases and J by 6 bases, with 18 bases between. The CDR3 spans 16 residues.

This clonotype was detected ten times or more. The chain uses TRBV7-6 and TRBJ2-7; TRBD1 agrees at 10 bases. Germline trimming cut 3 bases from V and 3 bases from J; bases unmatched to any gene: 5. There are 15 residues in the CDR3. CDR1 is SGHVS and CDR2 is FNYEAQ in the germline V gene. In nucleotides, the CDR3 is TGTGCCAGCAGCTTCGGGACAGGGGAGAACTACGAGCAGTACTTC. Encoded protein: CASSFGTGENYEQYF.